This record concerns one T cell receptor (beta chain) sequence. The target antigen is unknown. In germline, CDR1 is SEHNR, CDR2 FQNEAQ (reference sequence). The V end was cut by 3 bases, the J end by 7 bases, with 13 bases between. This CDR3 has 13 amino acids. For the second PCR, which ran for about 7 to 11 cycles, a sample-barcoded 5' primer and a J-beta primer mix were used. Each sample provided no less than 2.5 million CDR3-containing paired-end reads. One entry per CDR3 protein, called by TCRdb with MiXCR from the 5' RACE reads. This table has some 800,000 distinct CDR3 sequences, about 25% appearing once. The data originate from a study of blood T cells in healthy people across ages. Notes on the study in general: Long-lived donors had more naive CD4+ cells and higher diversity than aged donors.

Each sample gave at least 6.5 million isolated PBMCs. This same sample was also taken into another study, of T cells of mothers and their children. That paper notes: Slightly higher overlap, not significant, was seen in related mother-child pairs than in unrelated pairs.

Sequencing input: blood. The V call is TRBV7-9, the J call TRBJ2-7; D is unresolved. This receptor was identified in a boy aged 10-17 years in good health. The CDR3, as DNA: TGTGCCAGCAGCTTTGGCACCGCGCGTGAGCAGTACTTC. This gives the protein CASSFGTAREQYF.